This T cell receptor (beta chain) is from a study of cytotoxic CD8 clonotypes in ibrutinib-treated CLL. The table came from immunoSEQ multiplex PCR; TCRdb's copy has only in-frame clones and leaves some out. The data hold some 300,000 clones, with around four fifths observed a single time. V was pared by 1 base and J by 3 bases, with 8 bases between. Per the germline V gene, CDR1 is SGHDT and CDR2 is YYEEEE. There are 13 residues in the CDR3. The rearrangement joins TRBV5-6 to TRBJ2-7; unclear D gene. The source was PBMCs, collected before ibrutinib treatment. The receptor was derived from a human donor with chronic lymphocytic leukemia. CDR3: CASSLWPIYEQYF. CDR3 DNA: TGTGCCAGCAGCTTGTGGCCGATCTACGAGCAGTACTTC.